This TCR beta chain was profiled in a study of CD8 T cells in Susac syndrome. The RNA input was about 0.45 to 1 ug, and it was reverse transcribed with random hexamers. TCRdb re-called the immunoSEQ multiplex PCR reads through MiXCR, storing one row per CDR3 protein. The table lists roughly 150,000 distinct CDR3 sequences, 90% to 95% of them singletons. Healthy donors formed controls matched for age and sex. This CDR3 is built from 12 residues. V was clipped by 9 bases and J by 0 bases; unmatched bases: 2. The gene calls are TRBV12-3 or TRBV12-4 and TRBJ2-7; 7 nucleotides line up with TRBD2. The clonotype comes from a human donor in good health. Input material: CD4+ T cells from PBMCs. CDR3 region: CASKRGSYEQYF. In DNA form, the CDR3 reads TGTGCCAGTAAGCGGGGCTCCTACGAGCAGTACTTC.